The sequence of this T cell receptor beta chain was determined in a study of OX40 agonist ivuxolimab in advanced cancers. Looking at the study overall: Ivuxolimab, which targeted the costimulatory receptor OX40 (CD134), was an agonistic, fully human IgG2 monoclonal antibody. A male proportion of nearly 85% and a mean age of roughly 58 years, ranging from about 23 to 90, were recorded for the dose-escalation cohort. The monotherapy dose-escalation portion (N of about 52 patients) of the phase I ivuxolimab trial is reported in the paper. Among the roughly 54 dose-escalation patients, approximately 20 had hepatocellular carcinoma, around 15 melanoma, 9 renal cell carcinoma and 9 head and neck cancer. Peripheral TCRbeta sequencing was intended to test whether TCR sequence diversity was altered and clonal T-cell expansion was caused by ivuxolimab. Prior anti-PD-1, anti-PD-L1 or anti-CTLA-4 therapy was permitted, and about 40% of dose-escalation patients had received checkpoint inhibitors. Three dose-escalation patients achieved partial responses, one with hepatocellular carcinoma and two with cutaneous melanoma. Intravenous ivuxolimab was administered to patients every 2 weeks at six dose levels: 0.01, 0.1, 0.3, 1.5, 3 and 10 mg/kg.

Genomic DNA was isolated from the sorted cells so that the TCRbeta CDR3 region could be sequenced. The immunoSEQ Assay was used for sequencing of TCRbeta CDR3 regions. TCRdb took over this immuneACCESS table, retaining in-frame rearrangements with V and J assigned. Such tables are incomplete; in checked studies, under half of the missing clones stem from an unresolved V gene, and the remainder is unexplained. Here the sample has tens of thousands of clones; roughly 87% occur a single time. The top ten clones comprise around 0.34% of the sample. The germline V gene provides CDR1 SGHVS and CDR2 FNYEAQ. The CDR3 has 14 amino acids, counting the end cysteine and phenylalanine. The retained sequence is limited to the CDR3, 42 bases, with the frame set at the first base. V is clipped by 8 bases and J by 0 bases, and the sequence between their germline boundaries is 14 bases long. About this clone: Its antigen has not been determined. Base qualities are missing; no much larger clone stands one base away.

The trial excluded patients who had a history of autoimmune disease or were on systemic immunosuppression. Peripheral blood for TCR sequencing was collected from all dose cohorts at baseline, on cycle 4 day 1, and on cycle 7 day 1. The samples were drawn from a first-in-human, open-label, multicenter phase I dose-escalation trial of ivuxolimab. Adults with locally advanced or metastatic head and neck squamous cell, hepatocellular, melanoma or renal cell carcinoma were enrolled in the trial. Before TCR sequencing, CD4+ T cells and CD8+ T cells were sorted from peripheral blood as separate populations. Paper-wide results and their limitations: The antigen specificity of the peripheral T cells that underwent clonal expansion was not determined. In the 0.1-3.0 mg/kg groups, partial responders had among the lowest normalized peripheral clonal expansion, particularly in CD8+ T cells. Low levels of normalized T-cell clonal expansion were also seen in some patients who did not respond. After ivuxolimab, more expanded clones were found on average in CD8+ T cells than in CD4+ T cells. Clonal expansion of both CD4+ and CD8+ blood T cells was observed from baseline to week 6 at doses 0.1 to 3.0 mg/kg.

The sequence is built from TRBV7-6 and TRBJ2-7, with no confidently assigned D gene. The sequence derives from an adult with an advanced solid tumor such as melanoma, head and neck, liver or kidney cancer. Sample: CD4+ or CD8+ T cells sorted from blood, taken in a trial of the OX40 agonist ivuxolimab. The DNA reads TGTGCCAGCCAAACCGGGCCCCTCTCCTACGAGCAGTACTTC. Its translation reads: CASQTGPLSYEQYF.